The 23 T cell receptor beta chains below all came from one sample that was sequenced in a study of blood T cell repertoires in COVID-19. The table came from immunoSEQ multiplex PCR; TCRdb's copy has only in-frame clones and leaves some out. Found here are approximately 200,000 clones, almost 90% of them singletons; the top ten hold 1.5%. The sequencing sample was made of peripheral blood. Source of these receptors: a young man with active or convalescent COVID-19.

V gene TRBV10-3 combines with J gene TRBJ1-6, with TRBD1 as a possible D gene (5 bases). The CDR3 runs to 16 residues. Per the germline V gene, CDR1 is ENHRY and CDR2 is SYGVKD. Trimming stripped 0 bases from V and 7 bases from J, with 13 bases between. DNA for the CDR3: TGTGCCATCAGTGAGTCCGCAGGGTTGGGGAATTCACCCCTCCACTTT. Encoded protein: CAISESAGLGNSPLHF.

The J gene is TRBJ1-6, the V gene TRBV4-3, with D maybe TRBD1 (5 bases). Trimming shortened V by 0 bases and J by 5 bases, and 14 bases separated the two germline ends. Germline lookup yields CDR1 LGHNA and CDR2 YSLEER. This CDR3 region has 17 residues. Here the CDR3 DNA reads TGCGCCAGCAGCCAAGAGGTTGCAGGGTGGGATAATTCACCCCTCCACTTT. It yields the protein CASSQEVAGWDNSPLHF.

This clone was seen only once. In DNA, the CDR3 is TGTGCCAGTAGTGGGCCGGGCGGGAGCTCCTACAATGAGCAGTTCTTC. It encodes CASSGPGGSSYNEQFF. The V gene is TRBV19, the J gene TRBJ2-1, with TRBD2 matching over 7 bases. Germline V gene data show CDR1 as LNHDA and CDR2 as SQIVND (reference sequence). This CDR3 is 16 amino acids long. J gave up 0 bases and V 5 bases, and 7 bases lay outside the gene matches.

The sample holds one count of this clone. The rearrangement links TRBV28 to TRBJ2-1, with D perhaps TRBD2 (5 bases). The CDR3 is made up of 15 amino acids. Trimming pared 6 bases from V and 4 bases from J, leaving 16 bases between. CDR1 is MDHEN, CDR2 SYDVKM, per germline. The CDR3 DNA is TGTGCCAGCAGCCTAATTAGTCCGGGATACAATGAGCAGTTCTTC. Translating it yields CASSLISPGYNEQFF. Supplemented by reference TRBV28 and TRBJ2-1, the full variable domain reads DVKVTQSSRYLVKRTGEKVFLECVQDMDHENMFWYRQDPGLGLRLIYFSYDVKMKEKGDIPEGYSVSREKKERFSLILESASTNQTSMYLCASSLISPGYNEQFFGPGTRLTVL.

The chain combines TRBV6-2 or TRBV6-3 with TRBJ1-2; D is possibly TRBD1 (5 bases). V lost 1 base and J 2 bases, leaving 14 bases between the germline ends. From germline, CDR1 is MNHEY and CDR2 SVGEGT. The CDR3 is 16 residues long. The CDR3 sequence is CASSYYRGSRNYGYTF. The CDR3 nucleotides read TGTGCCAGCAGTTACTACCGGGGGTCCCGGAACTATGGCTACACCTTC.

The rearrangement uses TRBV7-3 and TRBJ2-1, with 9 bases identical to TRBD2. The CDR3 covers 20 residues. Germline loops: CDR1 SGHTA, CDR2 FQGTGA. V trimming: 1 base; J trimming: 2 bases; junction bases outside the gene matches: 15. CDR3 sequence (DNA): TGTGCCAGCAGCTTAAAAATAGGGCCTAGCGGGATCCATACCTACAATGAGCAGTTCTTC. Translating gives CASSLKIGPSGIHTYNEQFF.

The chain uses TRBV6-2 or TRBV6-3 and TRBJ2-7; D possibly corresponds to TRBD1 (6 bases). CDR1 is MNHEY and CDR2 is SVGEGT in the germline V gene. This CDR3 spans 13 amino acids. V was cut by 6 bases and J by 3 bases, with 12 bases left in between. This CDR3 is CASSRGQSYEQYF. In DNA, the CDR3 is TGTGCCAGCAGCCGCGGACAGAGCTACGAGCAGTACTTC.

The chain recombines TRBV7-9 with TRBJ1-3, with 8 bases identical to TRBD1. Germline V gene data show CDR1 as SEHNR and CDR2 as FQNEAQ (reference sequence). Germline trimming cut 5 bases from V and 0 bases from J; bases unmatched to any gene: 3. The CDR3 consists of 15 residues. The CDR3 is CASSPTGGSGNTIYF. The DNA for the CDR3 is TGTGCCAGCAGCCCAACAGGGGGCTCTGGAAACACCATATATTTT.

The rearrangement links TRBV3-1 (or the pseudogene TRBV3-2) to TRBJ1-5; D is unresolved. Germline CDR1 is LGHDT and CDR2 is YNNKEL (reference sequence). V lost 4 bases and J lost 4, with 8 bases in between. The CDR3 totals 13 residues. The CDR3 DNA sequence: TGTGCCAGCAGCCTTGCTGAGAATCAGCCCCAGCATTTT. Amino acids: CASSLAENQPQHF.

The V gene is TRBV7-2, the J gene TRBJ2-7; 7 nucleotides match TRBD2. The ends lost 1 base at V and 3 bases at J; junction bases unmatched: 6. Germline lookup yields CDR1 SGHTA and CDR2 FQGNSA. The CDR3 runs 15 residues. Here the CDR3 DNA reads TGTGCCAGCAGCTTAGAGGGAGGGAGGAACTACGAGCAGTACTTC. Its protein product is CASSLEGGRNYEQYF.

This clone was seen a single time. J is TRBJ2-1 and V is TRBV27; 12 positions agree with TRBD2. Trimming cost V 7 bases and J 2 bases; bases outside gene matches: 9. Germline CDR1 and CDR2: MNHEY and SMNVEV (reference sequence). The CDR3 loop spans 17 amino acids. CDR3 in DNA: TGTGCCAGCACAAGGCTAGCGGGAGGGCGCACCTACAATGAGCAGTTCTTC. It encodes CASTRLAGGRTYNEQFF.

The chain couples TRBV7-9 to TRBJ2-3, with 10 bases lining up with TRBD2. Unmatched junction bases numbered 2, after V lost 4 bases and J lost 4 bases. CDR3 size: 14 residues. CDR1 is SEHNR and CDR2 is FQNEAQ in the germline V gene (reference sequence). The chain's CDR3 is CASSSGLAADTQYF. In DNA form, the CDR3 reads TGTGCCAGCAGCTCCGGACTAGCGGCAGATACGCAGTATTTT.

J is TRBJ2-5 and V is TRBV5-1; no firm D call. V dropped 0 bases and J dropped 5 bases, with 5 bases sitting between them. CDR1 SGHRS and CDR2 YFSETQ come from the germline V gene. The CDR3 sequence is 12 residues long. CDR3 loop: CASSLAEETQYF. CDR3 coding DNA: TGCGCCAGCAGCTTGGCCGAGGAGACCCAGTACTTC.

The V and J genes are TRBV6-6 and TRBJ2-7, with TRBD2 as a possible D gene (7 bases). The CDR3 is 16 residues long. CDR1 and CDR2 from the germline V gene are MNHNY and SVGAGI (reference sequence). V was shortened by 6 bases and J by 5 bases, with 23 bases between the two germline ends. The chain's CDR3 is CASSLLGGGPVNEQYF. The DNA of the CDR3 is TGTGCCAGCAGCCTCTTAGGGGGAGGGCCGGTGAACGAGCAGTACTTC.

The rearrangement joins TRBV18 to TRBJ1-3; D not certain. The germline V and J ends were trimmed by 2 bases and 0 bases, with 5 bases remaining between them. The CDR3 has 14 amino acids. CDR1 and CDR2 (germline): KGHSH, LQKENI. CDR3 sequence reads: CASSPASSGNTIYF. The CDR3 bases are TGTGCCAGCTCACCAGCGAGCTCTGGAAACACCATATATTTT.

The chain employs TRBV30 and TRBJ1-2; TRBD1 agrees at 7 bases. J gave up 8 bases and V 5 bases, and 14 bases lay outside the gene matches. This CDR3 is 14 amino acids long. Per the germline V gene, CDR1 is GTSNPN and CDR2 is SVGIG (reference sequence). The CDR3 loop reads CAWSTGSGVKGYTF. The DNA for the CDR3 is TGTGCCTGGTCGACAGGGAGTGGGGTGAAGGGCTACACCTTC.

J is TRBJ1-1 and V is TRBV6-6, with D maybe TRBD1 (5 bases). Trimming took off 7 bases at V and 0 bases at J, with 12 bases between the two ends. The CDR3 consists of 14 residues. Looked up from germline, CDR1 is MNHNY and CDR2 is SVGAGI (reference sequence). CDR3 bases: TGTGCCAGCACCCGACAGTCCATGAACACTGAAGCTTTCTTT. Translated: CASTRQSMNTEAFF.

The chain recombines TRBV10-3 with TRBJ1-2; no clear D. Trimming took 7 bases from V and 7 from J, leaving 13 bases between them. The CDR3 sequence is 12 residues long. Germline V CDR1 and CDR2: ENHRY, SYGVKD. The CDR3 protein is CAIKETATGYTF. The CDR3 DNA follows: TGTGCCATCAAAGAAACAGCTACTGGCTACACCTTC.

The chain employs TRBV28 and TRBJ1-5; a possible D gene is TRBD1 (5 bases). Germline CDR1 and CDR2: MDHEN and SYDVKM. Trimming removed 3 bases at V and 0 bases at J, with 21 bases between. The CDR3 covers 19 residues. The DNA for the CDR3 is TGTGCCAGCAGTTTCGGTAGATCAGGGCTGGGGTATAGCAATCAGCCCCAGCATTTT. Protein: CASSFGRSGLGYSNQPQHF.

V is TRBV5-1 and J is TRBJ2-3; 12 bases align to TRBD2. There are 17 residues in the CDR3. Trimming took 0 bases from V and 0 from J; bases not matched to a gene: 2. Germline assignment: CDR1 SGHRS and CDR2 YFSETQ. The CDR3 nucleotides are TGCGCCAGCAGCTTGGCCGGGACTAGCGGGAGCACAGATACGCAGTATTTT. It is translated as CASSLAGTSGSTDTQYF.

The CDR3 DNA follows: TGTGCCAGCAGCTTGATGCCGGGAAACAATGAGCAGTTCTTC. Protein: CASSLMPGNNEQFF. V and J are TRBV3-1 (or the pseudogene TRBV3-2) and TRBJ2-1; a possible D gene is TRBD2 (5 bases). Germline values: CDR1 LGHDT, CDR2 YNNKEL (reference sequence). The CDR3 runs 14 residues. V gave up 5 bases and J gave up 5 bases, with 13 bases separating them.

In this sample, this clone turned up once. The rearrangement uses TRBV12-3 or TRBV12-4 and TRBJ2-5; possible D gene TRBD2, 6 bases. This CDR3 contains 12 residues. V gave up 6 bases and J gave up 4 bases, with 9 bases separating them. CDR3 loop: CASSSSGETQYF. DNA of the CDR3: TGTGCCAGCAGCAGTAGCGGAGAGACCCAGTACTTC.

The rearrangement links TRBV19 to TRBJ2-7; 10 positions match TRBD2. The CDR3 is made up of 19 amino acids. J was trimmed by 1 base and V by 0 bases; bases with no gene match: 12. CDR1 LNHDA and CDR2 SQIVND come from the germline V gene (reference sequence). CDR3 loop: CASSIDPSGSRVSSYEQYF. CDR3 in DNA: TGTGCCAGTAGTATAGACCCTAGCGGGAGTCGGGTTTCTTCCTACGAGCAGTACTTC.